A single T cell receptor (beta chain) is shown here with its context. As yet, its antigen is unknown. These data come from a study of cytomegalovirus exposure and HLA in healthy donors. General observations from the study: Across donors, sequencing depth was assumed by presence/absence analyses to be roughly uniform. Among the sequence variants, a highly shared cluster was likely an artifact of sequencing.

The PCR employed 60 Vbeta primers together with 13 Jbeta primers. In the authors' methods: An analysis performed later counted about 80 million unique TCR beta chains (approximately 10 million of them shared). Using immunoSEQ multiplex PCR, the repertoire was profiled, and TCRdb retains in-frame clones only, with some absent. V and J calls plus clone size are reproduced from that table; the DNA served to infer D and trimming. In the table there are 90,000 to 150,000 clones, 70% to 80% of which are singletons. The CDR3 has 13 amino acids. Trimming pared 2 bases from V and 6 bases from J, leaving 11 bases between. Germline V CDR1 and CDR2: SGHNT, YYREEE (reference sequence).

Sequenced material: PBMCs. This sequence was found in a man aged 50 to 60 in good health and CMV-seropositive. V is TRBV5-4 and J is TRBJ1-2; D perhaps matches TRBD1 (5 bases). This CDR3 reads CASSFSGFHGYTF. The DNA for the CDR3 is TGTGCCAGCAGCTTTTCAGGGTTTCATGGCTACACCTTC.